The 3 T cell receptor beta chains reported below all come from one sample, sequenced in a study of T cell clonality in common variable immunodeficiency (dated by TCRdb to 2014 to 2015). Library preparation used the immunoSEQ multiplex PCR assay. Entries here come from immuneACCESS through TCRdb and include only in-frame sequences with V and J called. Some clones fail to appear in such tables; in the studies checked, an unresolved V gene covers under half of the shortfall, and the cause of the remainder is unknown. Across this sample, 15,000 to 20,000 clones were tabulated and none appeared just once. Jointly, the top ten make up roughly 15% of the sample. General findings and caveats noted by the study authors: Fewer deletions and N-nucleotide insertions were reportedly observed in CVID TCRbeta sequences, and highly modified clones with 13 or more V deletions were reportedly absent from CVID TCRbeta sequences.

Antigens for these TCRs are unknown. Sequencing used peripheral blood mononuclear cells. These receptors all come from a human donor with common variable immunodeficiency.

The CDR3: CASSLEDRGGYTF. The part of the CDR3 DNA that was read is TGCGCCAGCAGCTTGGAGGACAGAGGGGGC. The V and J genes are TRBV5-1 and TRBJ1-2; D is possibly TRBD1 (6 bases). With the read ending 3 residues before the CDR3 end, the germline J gene is used to fill in that end. The CDR3 contains 13 residues. Germline assignment: CDR1 SGHRS and CDR2 YFSETQ.

In the case of this clone: The sequence runs out 3 residues before the end of the CDR3; the remainder is reconstructed from the germline J gene. The chain uses TRBV7-2 and TRBJ2-7; the D gene is possibly TRBD2 (5 bases). There are 14 residues in the CDR3. The V and J ends lost 1 base and 2 bases respectively, with 9 bases between them. Germline V gene sequence: CDR1 SGHTA, CDR2 FQGNSA. The DNA read from the CDR3 is TGTGCCAGCAGCTTAGAACACGGGGCCTACGAG. Its protein is CASSLEHGAYE. The CDR3 in full is CASSLEHGAYEQYF.

This clone was counted at least ten times. The observed sequence ends 3 residues before the CDR3 terminus, with the missing tail filled in from the germline J gene. The rearrangement links TRBV5-5 to TRBJ2-2; TRBD2 might be the D (7 bases). With 1 base removed from V and 7 bases from J, the gap between germline ends came to 11 bases. The CDR3 loop spans 14 amino acids. Germline V gives CDR1 SGHKS, CDR2 YYEKEE (reference sequence). The CDR3 bases that were read are TGTGCCAGCAGCTTGTGGGGGGGCGTCGGGGAG. Residues: CASSLWGGVGE. The complete CDR3 protein is CASSLWGGVGELFF. Full variable domain (remainder filled in from reference TRBV5-5 and TRBJ2-2): DAGVTQSPTHLIKTRGQQVTLRCSPISGHKSVSWYQQVLGQGPQFIFQYYEKEERGRGNFPDRFSARQFPNYSSELNVNALLLGDSALYLCASSLWGGVGELFFGEGSRLTVL.